The source of this T cell receptor beta chain is a study of cytomegalovirus exposure and HLA in healthy donors. Looking at the study overall: Among several hundred genotyped donors, about 80% fell in the Caucasian-associated ancestry cluster.

Comments on this clone: The target antigen is unknown.

The study, taken as a whole, reports: Information on immune exposure was restricted to one variable (CMV serostatus). The likely origin of a cluster of highly shared sequence variants was a sequencing artifact.

The CDR3 has 16 amino acids. Germline CDR1 SGHNT, CDR2 YYREEE (reference sequence). Deletions cut 0 bases from V and 2 bases from J, with 15 bases between. The PCR contained 60 Vbeta and 13 Jbeta primers. Profiling relied on immunoSEQ multiplex PCR, and the TCRdb table lists in-frame clones only, not all of them. The data contain roughly 73,000 clones, 70% to 85% of them singletons. This rearrangement joins TRBV5-4 to TRBJ2-7; tentatively, D is TRBD1 (5 bases). This TCR was recovered from a woman aged 45-60 years in good health and CMV-seronegative. The sample was PBMCs. The CDR3 sequence is CASSLGRSGATYEQYF. CDR3 sequence (DNA): TGTGCCAGCAGCTTGGGACGTTCTGGGGCCACCTACGAGCAGTACTTC.